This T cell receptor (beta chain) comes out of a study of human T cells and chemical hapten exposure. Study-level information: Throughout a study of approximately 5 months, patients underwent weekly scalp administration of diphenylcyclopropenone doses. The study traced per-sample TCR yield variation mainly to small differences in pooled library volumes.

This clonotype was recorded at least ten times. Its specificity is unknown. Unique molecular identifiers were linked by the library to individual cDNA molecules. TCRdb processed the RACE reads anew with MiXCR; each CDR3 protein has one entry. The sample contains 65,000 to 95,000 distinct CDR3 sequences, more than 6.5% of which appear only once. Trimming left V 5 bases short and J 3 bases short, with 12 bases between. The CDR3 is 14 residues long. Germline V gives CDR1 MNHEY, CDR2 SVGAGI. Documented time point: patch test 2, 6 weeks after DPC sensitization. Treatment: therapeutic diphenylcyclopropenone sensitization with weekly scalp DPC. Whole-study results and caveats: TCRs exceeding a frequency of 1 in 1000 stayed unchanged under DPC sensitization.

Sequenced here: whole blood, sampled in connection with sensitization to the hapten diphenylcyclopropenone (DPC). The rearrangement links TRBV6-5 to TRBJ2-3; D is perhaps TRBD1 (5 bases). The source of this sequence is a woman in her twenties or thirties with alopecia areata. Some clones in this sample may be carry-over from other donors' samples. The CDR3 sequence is CASSQGWVTDTQYF. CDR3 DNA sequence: TGTGCCAGCAGTCAGGGTTGGGTGACAGATACGCAGTATTTT.